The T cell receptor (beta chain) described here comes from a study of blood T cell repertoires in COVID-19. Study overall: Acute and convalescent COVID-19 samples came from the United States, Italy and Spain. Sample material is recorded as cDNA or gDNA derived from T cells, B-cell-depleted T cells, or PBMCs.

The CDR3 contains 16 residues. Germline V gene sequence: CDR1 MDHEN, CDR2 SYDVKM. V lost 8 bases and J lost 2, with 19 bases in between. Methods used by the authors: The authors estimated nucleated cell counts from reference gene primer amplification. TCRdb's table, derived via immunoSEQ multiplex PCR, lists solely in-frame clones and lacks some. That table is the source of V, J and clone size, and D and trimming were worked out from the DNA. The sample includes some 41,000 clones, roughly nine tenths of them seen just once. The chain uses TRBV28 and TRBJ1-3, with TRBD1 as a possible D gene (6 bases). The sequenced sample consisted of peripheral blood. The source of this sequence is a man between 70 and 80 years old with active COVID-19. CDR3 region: CASGLTDRVTGNTIYF. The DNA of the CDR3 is TGTGCCAGCGGACTTACGGACAGAGTTACTGGAAACACCATATATTTT.